The 3 T cell receptor beta chains listed next were all sequenced from one sample in a study of cytomegalovirus exposure and HLA in healthy donors (dated by TCRdb to 2016 to 2017). Libraries were prepared through the immunoSEQ multiplex PCR assay. A mixture of 60 forward primers for TCR Vbeta segments and 13 reverse primers for TCR Jbeta segments was used in the multiplex PCR. TCRdb mirrors the immuneACCESS table, restricted to in-frame sequences. Some clones are absent from its copies; in checked studies, under half trace to an unresolved V gene, and the reason for the others is unknown. For this sample the table gives 95,000 to 150,000 clones, of which 65% to 75% were detected only once. Jointly, the top ten make up more than 3.5% of the sample. Sequenced sample: PBMCs. These receptors were taken from a man aged 40-55 years in good health and CMV-seropositive.

The chain has TRBV7-9 and TRBJ1-5; a weak D match, TRBD1 (5 bases). V was clipped by 8 bases and J by 4 bases, with 9 bases between them. Looked up from germline, CDR1 is SEHNR and CDR2 is FQNEAQ (reference sequence). This CDR3 is built from 12 residues. The CDR3 DNA reads as TGTGCCAGCGGGGCCTCAAATCAGCCCCAGCATTTT. Protein sequence: CASGASNQPQHF.

The chain is built from TRBV5-4 and TRBJ2-3; D perhaps matches TRBD2 (5 bases). Trimming pared 3 bases from V and 5 bases from J, leaving 10 bases between. The germline V gene has CDR1 SGHNT and CDR2 YYREEE (reference sequence). CDR3 length: 13 amino acids. CDR3 nucleotides: TGTGCCAGCAGCTCACTAGGGAAAGATACGCAGTATTTT. Amino acids: CASSSLGKDTQYF.

The chain's CDR3 is CASSVEDRTADTQYF. CDR3 coding DNA: TGTGCCAGCAGCGTGGAAGATCGGACAGCAGATACGCAGTATTTT. V gene TRBV5-6 combines with J gene TRBJ2-3; TRBD1 is a possible D gene (6 bases). The CDR3 spans 15 residues. Germline assignment: CDR1 SGHDT and CDR2 YYEEEE. V was shortened by 4 bases and J by 4 bases, with 16 bases between the two germline ends.